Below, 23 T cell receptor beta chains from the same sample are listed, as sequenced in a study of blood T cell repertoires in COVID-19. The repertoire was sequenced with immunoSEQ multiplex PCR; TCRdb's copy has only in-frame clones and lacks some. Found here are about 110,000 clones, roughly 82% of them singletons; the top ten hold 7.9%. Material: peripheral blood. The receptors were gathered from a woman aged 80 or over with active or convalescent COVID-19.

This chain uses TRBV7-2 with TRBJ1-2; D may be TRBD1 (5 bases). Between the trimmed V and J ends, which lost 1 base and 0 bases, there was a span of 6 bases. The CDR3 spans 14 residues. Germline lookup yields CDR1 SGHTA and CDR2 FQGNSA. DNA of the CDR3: TGTGCCAGCAGCTTAGAGACAGCTAACTATGGCTACACCTTC. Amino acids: CASSLETANYGYTF.

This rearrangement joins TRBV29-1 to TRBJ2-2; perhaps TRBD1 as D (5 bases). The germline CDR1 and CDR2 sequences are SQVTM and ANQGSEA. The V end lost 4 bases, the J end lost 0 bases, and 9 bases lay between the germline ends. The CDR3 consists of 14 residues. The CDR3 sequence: CSVAVQANTGELFF. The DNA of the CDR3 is TGCAGCGTTGCAGTACAGGCGAACACCGGGGAGCTGTTTTTT.

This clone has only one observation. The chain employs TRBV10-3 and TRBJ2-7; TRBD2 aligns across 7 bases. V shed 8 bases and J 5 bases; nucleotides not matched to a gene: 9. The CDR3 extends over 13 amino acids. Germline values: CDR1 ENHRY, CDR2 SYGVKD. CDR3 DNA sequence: TGTGCCATCGGGCGGGAGATTGGGCACGAGCAGTACTTC. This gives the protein CAIGREIGHEQYF.

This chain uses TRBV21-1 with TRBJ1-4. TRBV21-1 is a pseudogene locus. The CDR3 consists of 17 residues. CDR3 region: CASSKEPGEGPNEKLFF. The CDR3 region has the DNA TGTGCCAGCAGCAAAGAACCCGGGGAGGGGCCAAATGAAAAACTGTTTTTT.

CDR3 amino acids: CASSQDQGVAKNIQYF. The CDR3 bases are TGTGCCAGCAGCCAAGACCAGGGCGTTGCCAAAAACATTCAGTACTTC. The rearrangement uses TRBV3-1 (or the pseudogene TRBV3-2) and TRBJ2-4, with D possibly matching TRBD1 (5 bases). V was shortened by 0 bases and J by 1 base, with 10 bases between the two germline ends. CDR1 and CDR2 from the germline V gene are LGHDT and YNNKEL (reference sequence). The CDR3 contains 16 residues.

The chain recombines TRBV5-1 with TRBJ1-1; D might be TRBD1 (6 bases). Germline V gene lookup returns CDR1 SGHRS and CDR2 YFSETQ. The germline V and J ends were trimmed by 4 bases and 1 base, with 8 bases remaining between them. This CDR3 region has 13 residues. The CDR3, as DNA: TGCGCCAGCAGCGCAGGGGAGAACACTGAAGCTTTCTTT. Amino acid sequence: CASSAGENTEAFF.

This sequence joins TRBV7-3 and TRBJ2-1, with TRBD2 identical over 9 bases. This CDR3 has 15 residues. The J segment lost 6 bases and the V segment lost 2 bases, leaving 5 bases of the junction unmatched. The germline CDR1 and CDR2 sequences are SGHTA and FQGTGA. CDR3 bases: TGTGCCAGCAGCTTAGCCGGGACTAGCCCCAATGAGCAGTTCTTC. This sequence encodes CASSLAGTSPNEQFF.

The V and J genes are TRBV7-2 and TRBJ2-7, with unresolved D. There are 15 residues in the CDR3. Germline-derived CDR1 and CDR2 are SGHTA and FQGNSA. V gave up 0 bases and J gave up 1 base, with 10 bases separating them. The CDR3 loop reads CASSLAGFHSYEQYF. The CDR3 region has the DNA TGTGCCAGCAGCTTAGCTGGCTTCCATTCCTACGAGCAGTACTTC.

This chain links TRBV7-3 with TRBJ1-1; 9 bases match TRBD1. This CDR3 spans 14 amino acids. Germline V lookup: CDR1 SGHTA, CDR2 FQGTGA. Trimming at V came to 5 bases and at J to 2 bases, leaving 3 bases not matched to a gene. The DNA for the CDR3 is TGTGCCAGCAGCCCGGACAGGGGAAACACTGAAGCTTTCTTT. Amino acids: CASSPDRGNTEAFF. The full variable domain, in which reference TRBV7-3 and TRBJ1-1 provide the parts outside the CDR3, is GAGVSQTPSNKVTEKGKYVELRCDPISGHTALYWYRQSLGQGPEFLIYFQGTGAADDSGLPNDRFFAVRPEGSVSTLKIQRTERGDSAVYLCASSPDRGNTEAFFGQGTRLTVV.

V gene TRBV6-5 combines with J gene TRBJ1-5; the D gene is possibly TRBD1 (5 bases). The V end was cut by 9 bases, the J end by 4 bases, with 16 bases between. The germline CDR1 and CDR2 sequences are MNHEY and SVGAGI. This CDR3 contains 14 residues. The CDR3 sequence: CASWGRLGNQPQHF. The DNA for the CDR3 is TGTGCCAGTTGGGGCCGTCTGGGGAATCAGCCCCAGCATTTT.

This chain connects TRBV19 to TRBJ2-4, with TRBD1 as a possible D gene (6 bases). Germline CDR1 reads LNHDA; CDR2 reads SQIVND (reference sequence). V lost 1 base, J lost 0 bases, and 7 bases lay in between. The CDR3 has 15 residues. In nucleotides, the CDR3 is TGTGCCAGTAGTATAGGAGGGGGAGCCAAAAACATTCAGTACTTC. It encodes CASSIGGGAKNIQYF. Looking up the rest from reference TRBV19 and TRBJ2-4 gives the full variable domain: DGGITQSPKYLFRKEGQNVTLSCEQNLNHDAMYWYRQDPGQGLRLIYYSQIVNDFQKGDIAEGYSVSREKKESFPLTVTSAQKNPTAFYLCASSIGGGAKNIQYFGAGTRLSVL.

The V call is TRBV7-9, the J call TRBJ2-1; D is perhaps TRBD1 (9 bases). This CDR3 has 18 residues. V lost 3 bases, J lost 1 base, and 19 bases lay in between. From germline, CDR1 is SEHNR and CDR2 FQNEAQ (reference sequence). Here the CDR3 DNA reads TGTGCCAGCAGCTTGGGACAGGGACTAGGAGGATCCTACAATGAGCAGTTCTTC. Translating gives CASSLGQGLGGSYNEQFF.

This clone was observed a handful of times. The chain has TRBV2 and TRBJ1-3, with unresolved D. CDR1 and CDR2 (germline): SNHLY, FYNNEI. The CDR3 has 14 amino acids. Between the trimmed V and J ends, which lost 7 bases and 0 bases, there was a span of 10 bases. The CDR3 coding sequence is TGTGCCAGCACCAGACACGTCTCTGGAAACACCATATATTTT. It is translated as CASTRHVSGNTIYF.

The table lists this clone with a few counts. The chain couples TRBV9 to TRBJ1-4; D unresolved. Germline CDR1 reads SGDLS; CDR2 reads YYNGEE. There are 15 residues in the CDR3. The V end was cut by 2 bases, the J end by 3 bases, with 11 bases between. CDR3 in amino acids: CASSVRDLANEKLFF. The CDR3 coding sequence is TGTGCCAGCAGCGTTCGGGATCTTGCTAATGAAAAACTGTTTTTT.

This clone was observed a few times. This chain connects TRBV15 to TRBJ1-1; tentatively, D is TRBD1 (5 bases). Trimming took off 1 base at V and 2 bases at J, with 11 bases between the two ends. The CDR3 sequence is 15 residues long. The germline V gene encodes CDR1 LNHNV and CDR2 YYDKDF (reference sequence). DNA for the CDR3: TGTGCCACCAGCAGAGTTGCCAGGGCAAACACTGAAGCTTTCTTT. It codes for CATSRVARANTEAFF.

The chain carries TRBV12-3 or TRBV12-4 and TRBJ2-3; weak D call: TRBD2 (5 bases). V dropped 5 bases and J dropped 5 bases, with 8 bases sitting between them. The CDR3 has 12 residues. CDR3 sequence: CASSQLGDTQYF. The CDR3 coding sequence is TGTGCCAGCAGTCAACTAGGAGATACGCAGTATTTT.

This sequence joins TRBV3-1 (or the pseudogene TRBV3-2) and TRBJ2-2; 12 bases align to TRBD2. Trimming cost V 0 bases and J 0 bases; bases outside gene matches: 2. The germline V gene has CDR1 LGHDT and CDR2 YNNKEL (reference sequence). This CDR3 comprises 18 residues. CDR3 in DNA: TGTGCCAGCAGCCAAGAGAGACTAGCGGGGGCGAACACCGGGGAGCTGTTTTTT. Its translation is CASSQERLAGANTGELFF.

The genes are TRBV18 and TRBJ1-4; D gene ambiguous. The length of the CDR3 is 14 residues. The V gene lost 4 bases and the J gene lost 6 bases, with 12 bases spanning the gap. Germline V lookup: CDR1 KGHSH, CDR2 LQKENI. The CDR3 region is CASSLGPWDEKLFF. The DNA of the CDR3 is TGTGCCAGCTCACTTGGGCCGTGGGATGAAAAACTGTTTTTT.

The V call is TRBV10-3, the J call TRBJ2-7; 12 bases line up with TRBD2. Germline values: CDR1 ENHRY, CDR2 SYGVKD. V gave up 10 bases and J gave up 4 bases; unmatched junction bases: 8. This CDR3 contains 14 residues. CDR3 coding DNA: TGTGCCACAGGACTAGCGGGATTGCTATACGAGCAGTACTTC. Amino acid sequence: CATGLAGLLYEQYF.

The CDR3 protein is CASSLGTDYEQYF. The CDR3 DNA reads TGTGCCAGCAGCCTCGGGACAGACTACGAGCAGTACTTC. The genes are TRBV3-1 (or the pseudogene TRBV3-2) and TRBJ2-7; TRBD1 matches at 7 bases. CDR3 length: 13 residues. Germline CDR1 reads LGHDT; CDR2 reads YNNKEL (reference sequence). V was clipped by 4 bases and J by 3 bases; unmatched bases: 3.

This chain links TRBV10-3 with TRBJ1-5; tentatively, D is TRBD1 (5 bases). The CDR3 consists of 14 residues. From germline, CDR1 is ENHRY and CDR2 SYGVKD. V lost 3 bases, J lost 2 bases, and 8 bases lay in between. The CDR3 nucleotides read TGTGCCATCAGTGATGTAGGGGGCAATCAGCCCCAGCATTTT. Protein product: CAISDVGGNQPQHF.

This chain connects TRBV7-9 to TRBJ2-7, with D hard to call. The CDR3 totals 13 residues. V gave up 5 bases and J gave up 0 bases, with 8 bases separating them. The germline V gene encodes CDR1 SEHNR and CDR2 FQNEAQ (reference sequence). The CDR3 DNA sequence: TGTGCCAGCAGCCCAACAGCCTCCTACGAGCAGTACTTC. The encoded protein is CASSPTASYEQYF. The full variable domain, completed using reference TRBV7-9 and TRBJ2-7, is DTGVSQNPRHKITKRGQNVTFRCDPISEHNRLYWYRQTLGQGPEFLTYFQNEAQLEKSRLLSDRFSAERPKGSFSTLEIQRTEQGDSAMYLCASSPTASYEQYFGPGTRLTVT.

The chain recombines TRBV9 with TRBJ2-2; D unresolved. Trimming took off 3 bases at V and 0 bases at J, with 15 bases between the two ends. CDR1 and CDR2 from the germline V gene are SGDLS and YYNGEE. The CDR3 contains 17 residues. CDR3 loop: CASSEGGGLANTGELFF. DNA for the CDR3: TGTGCCAGCAGCGAAGGCGGCGGTCTTGCGAACACCGGGGAGCTGTTTTTT.